This T cell receptor beta chain was documented in a study of CD8 T cells in Susac syndrome. Germline V gene data show CDR1 as MNHEY and CDR2 as SMNVEV (reference sequence). J gave up 3 bases and V 5 bases, and 6 bases lay outside the gene matches. The CDR3 totals 14 residues. An input of roughly 0.5 to 1 ug of RNA was subjected to reverse transcription using random hexamers. TCRdb independently ran MiXCR on the immunoSEQ multiplex PCR reads; one entry per CDR3 protein. Here the sample spans about 160,000 distinct CDR3 sequences, just over 90% being singletons. The sequence came from a human donor in good health. The specimen sequenced was CD4+ T cells from PBMCs. The genes are TRBV27 and TRBJ2-7, with TRBD1 identical over 8 bases. The CDR3 bases are TGTGCCAGCAGTCGGGACAGGTCGCGCTACGAGCAGTACTTC. Protein sequence: CASSRDRSRYEQYF.